This is a list of T cell receptor beta chains from one sample in a study of shared clonotypes between healthy human individuals. Measured with immunoSEQ multiplex PCR; TCRdb has only the in-frame clones, and not every one. Of nearly 500,000 clones in the sample, around 80% are singletons; the top ten hold around 13%. Sequencing input: PBMCs. These receptors were obtained from a woman aged 40 to 49 in good health. Some clones in this sample may be carry-over from other donors' samples. Both conserved end residues are part of each CDR3. D genes are given only for firm matches. Size tells how often a clone was seen (once, few, many) or the class of an expanded clone, and some rows leave it out.

CASSSGQNTEAFF	TGTGCCAGCAGCTCAGGGCAGAACACTGAAGCTTTCTTT	TRBV7-9	.	.	TRBJ1-1
CASSLRGGSGYEQYF	TGTGCCAGCAGCCTACGCGGCGGGAGTGGCTACGAGCAGTACTTC	TRBV7-3	.	TRBD2	TRBJ2-7
CASSEAQVAGGEETQYF	TGTGCCAGCAGTGAAGCCCAGGTCGCGGGGGGAGAAGAGACCCAGTACTTC	TRBV25-1	.	TRBD2	TRBJ2-5
CASSQVASGVDTQYF	TGCGCCAGCAGCCAAGTGGCTAGCGGGGTAGATACGCAGTATTTT	TRBV4-3	.	TRBD2	TRBJ2-3
CASMGLAGGPGETQYF	TGCGCCAGCATGGGACTAGCGGGAGGGCCGGGAGAGACCCAGTACTTC	TRBV5-1	.	TRBD2	TRBJ2-5
CASSKTPGVSGEQFF	TGTGCCAGTTCAAAAACTCCAGGGGTTTCGGGTGAGCAGTTCTTC	TRBV19	.	.	TRBJ2-1
CASRQGGTNEKLFF	TGTGCCAGTAGACAGGGGGGGACTAATGAAAAACTGTTTTTT	TRBV19	once	TRBD1	TRBJ1-4
CASSLQSSDTQYF	TGCGCCAGCAGCTTGCAGAGTTCAGATACGCAGTATTTT	TRBV5-1	.	.	TRBJ2-3
CASSATFGGRPDTQYF	TGTGCCAGCAGTGCAACCTTTGGCGGGAGGCCAGATACGCAGTATTTT	TRBV28	.	TRBD2	TRBJ2-3
CASSQASTSGRHEQYF	TGCGCCAGCAGCCAAGCAAGCACTAGCGGGCGTCACGAGCAGTACTTC	TRBV4-1	once	TRBD2	TRBJ2-7
CASSPRTSSTYEQYF	TGTGCCAGCAGTCCACGGACTAGCAGCACCTACGAGCAGTACTTC	TRBV27	.	TRBD2	TRBJ2-7
CSAREARAFF	TGCAGTGCTAGAGAGGCGAGGGCTTTCTTT	TRBV20-1	.	.	TRBJ1-1
CASSLVSDSGSGELFF	TGCGCCAGCAGCTTGGTCTCCGACTCTGGTTCCGGGGAGCTGTTTTTT	TRBV5-1	few	.	TRBJ2-2
CASSLHEGEQFF	TGTGCCAGCAGCTTACACGAGGGTGAGCAGTTCTTC	TRBV11-3	many	.	TRBJ2-1
CASSSGTGGYGYTF	TGCGCCAGCAGCTCCGGGACAGGGGGCTATGGCTACACCTTC	TRBV5-1	.	TRBD1	TRBJ1-2
CASSEQRTNEKLFF	TGTGCCAGTAGCGAACAGAGAACTAATGAAAAACTGTTTTTT	TRBV19	.	.	TRBJ1-4
CASSSADRGPERQPQHF	TGTGCCAGCAGCTCTGCGGACAGGGGACCCGAGAGGCAGCCCCAGCATTTT	TRBV5-5	.	TRBD1	TRBJ1-5
CASSLSYRREGTDTQYF	TGCGCCAGCAGCTTGTCCTACAGGCGGGAGGGAACAGATACGCAGTATTTT	TRBV5-1	.	TRBD2	TRBJ2-3
CASSPYLAGVYEQYF	TGTGCCAGCAGCCCGTACCTAGCGGGAGTCTACGAGCAGTACTTC	TRBV7-2	.	TRBD2	TRBJ2-7
CASSQDRSVKYEQYF	TGTGCCAGCAGCCAAGATCGGTCGGTGAAGTACGAGCAGTACTTC	TRBV4-2	many	.	TRBJ2-7
CASSTPGAPGANVLTF	TGTGCCAGTAGTACCCCCGGAGCACCTGGGGCCAACGTCCTGACTTTC	TRBV19	.	.	TRBJ2-6
CASSGAIGNPNYGYTF	TGTGCCAGCAGTGGGGCTATCGGCAATCCTAACTATGGCTACACCTTC	TRBV28	.	.	TRBJ1-2
CASSPRTGSSGNTIYF	TGTGCCAGCAGCCCCCGGACAGGGTCCTCTGGAAACACCATATATTTT	TRBV9	.	TRBD1	TRBJ1-3
CASSPGQSYEQYF	TGTGCCAGCAGCCCGGGACAGAGCTACGAGCAGTACTTC	TRBV7-6	.	TRBD1	TRBJ2-7
CASSKGIKNEQFF	TGTGCCAGCAGCAAAGGGATAAAAAATGAGCAGTTCTTC	TRBV5-6	few	.	TRBJ2-1
CASSLYRDGYEQYF	TGTGCCAGCAGCTTATACAGGGATGGCTACGAGCAGTACTTC	TRBV5-5	few	.	TRBJ2-7
CASSHYRDRSYEQYF	TGCGCCAGCAGCCACTACCGGGACCGATCCTACGAGCAGTACTTC	TRBV4-3	.	.	TRBJ2-7
CASSTTGTSGSYEQYF	TGTGCCAGCAGCACAACCGGGACTAGCGGCTCCTACGAGCAGTACTTC	TRBV9	.	TRBD2	TRBJ2-7
CAWNSKGATNEKLFF	TGTGCCTGGAACTCTAAGGGAGCAACTAATGAAAAACTGTTTTTT	TRBV30	.	.	TRBJ1-4
CASSQRGWANYEQYF	TGCGCCAGCAGTCAACGTGGCTGGGCGAACTACGAGCAGTACTTC	TRBV23-1	.	.	TRBJ2-7
CASTLSGSLSYEQYF	TGTGCCAGCACCCTCAGCGGGAGCCTCTCCTACGAGCAGTACTTC	TRBV7-8	.	TRBD2	TRBJ2-7
CASSPGGVYEQYF	TGTGCCAGCAGCCCAGGGGGCGTATACGAGCAGTACTTC	TRBV7-9	.	TRBD1	TRBJ2-7
CASRADRQSYEQYF	TGTGCCAGCAGGGCCGACAGGCAATCCTACGAGCAGTACTTC	TRBV6-1	once	.	TRBJ2-7
CASSPRQPNQPQHF	TGTGCCAGTAGTCCGAGACAGCCTAATCAGCCCCAGCATTTT	TRBV19	.	.	TRBJ1-5
CASSLLSGRGTEAFF	TGTGCCAGCAGCTTACTCTCAGGGCGCGGCACTGAAGCTTTCTTT	TRBV7-9	.	.	TRBJ1-1
CASSPGRISYEQYF	TGTGCCAGCAGCCCGGGACGGATATCCTACGAGCAGTACTTC	TRBV14	.	.	TRBJ2-7
CASSQGRTGPATNEKLFF	TGCGCCAGCAGTCAAGGGAGGACAGGGCCCGCGACTAATGAAAAACTGTTTTTT	TRBV23-1	.	TRBD1	TRBJ1-4
CAWSPGGEGFYEQYF	TGTGCCTGGAGTCCCGGGGGCGAGGGGTTCTACGAGCAGTACTTC	TRBV30	.	.	TRBJ2-7
CASSPGTGITEAFF	TGTGCCAGCAGTCCCGGGACAGGGATCACTGAAGCTTTCTTT	TRBV28	.	TRBD1	TRBJ1-1
CASSLIAGSYNEQFF	TGTGCCAGCAGCTTAATAGCGGGATCCTACAATGAGCAGTTCTTC	TRBV7-8	.	TRBD2	TRBJ2-1
CASSGLRAGSYNEQFF	TGTGCCAGCAGTGGACTCAGGGCCGGCTCCTACAATGAGCAGTTCTTC	TRBV27	.	.	TRBJ2-1
CASSLEPRYEQYF	TGTGCCAGCAGCTTGGAACCGCGCTACGAGCAGTACTTC	TRBV5-4	.	.	TRBJ2-7
CASSVGVQSSYEQYF	TGTGCCAGCAGCGTAGGTGTCCAGAGCTCCTACGAGCAGTACTTC	TRBV9	.	.	TRBJ2-7